The T cell receptor (beta chain) under discussion was sequenced for a study of neurological immune-mediated disorders. This clonotype was observed many times. The CDR3 is 14 amino acids. V was cut by 3 bases and J by 3 bases, with 13 bases left in between. Germline CDR1 is SGHRS and CDR2 is YFSETQ. 5'RACE with 10-nucleotide random UMIs generated the cDNA. TCRdb reprocessed the 5' RACE reads via MiXCR and lists one record per CDR3 protein. The data contain approximately 60,000 distinct CDR3 sequences, approximately 3.7% of them singletons. The chain employs TRBV5-1 and TRBJ2-7, with D perhaps TRBD1 or TRBD2 (7 bases each). Material for sequencing was PBMCs. The source of this sequence is a man aged 50-59 years with multiple sclerosis. The CDR3: CASSWTGGGYEQYF. CDR3 in DNA: TGCGCCAGCAGCTGGACAGGCGGGGGCTACGAGCAGTACTTC.